This TCR beta chain was observed in a study of blood T cell repertoires in COVID-19. Study details: Italy, Spain and the United States were the sources of the convalescent and acute COVID-19 samples. Nucleic acid was either cDNA or gDNA, and it came from T cells, B-cell-depleted T cells, or PBMCs.

Study processing details: Amplifying reference gene primers gave estimates of nucleated cell counts. Using immunoSEQ multiplex PCR, the repertoire was profiled, and TCRdb retains in-frame clones only, with some absent. Clone size and the V and J calls come from that table; the DNA yielded D and trimming. The table records 70,000 to 85,000 clones, approximately 90% of them present only once. Per the germline V gene, CDR1 is SGHRS and CDR2 is YFSETQ. Trimming left V 4 bases short and J 2 bases short, with 16 bases between. This CDR3 contains 15 residues. The TCR comes from an older woman with active COVID-19. The chain couples TRBV5-1 to TRBJ2-7; D perhaps matches TRBD2 (7 bases). What was sequenced was peripheral blood. The CDR3: CASSRDYREAYEQYF. The CDR3 nucleotides read TGCGCCAGCAGCAGGGACTACAGGGAGGCCTACGAGCAGTACTTC.